This T cell receptor (beta chain) was captured in a study of beta chain features in type 1 diabetes. Expressed TCRB transcripts got sequenced, as all isolated RNA was reverse transcribed. Here immunoSEQ multiplex PCR was the method, and the copy in TCRdb shows in-frame clones only, minus some. In the table there are 200,000 to 300,000 clones, 11% of which are singletons. Whole-study results and caveats: Type 1 diabetes patients had TCRB CDR3s that were shorter (moderately but significantly so) in all four CD4+ subsets.

On this clone itself: Its antigen is as yet unknown.

The CDR3 covers 16 residues. Germline loops: CDR1 LNHNV, CDR2 YYDKDF (reference sequence). V dropped 1 base and J dropped 3; count of bases not matched to a gene: 6. The J gene is TRBJ2-7, the V gene TRBV15; TRBD2 agrees at 10 bases. The clonotype originates from a man younger than 45 with type 1 diabetes. Sample: naive CD4+ T cells from blood. The CDR3 loop is CATSRGRTSGNYEQYF. DNA for the CDR3: TGTGCCACCAGCAGAGGTAGGACTAGCGGAAACTACGAGCAGTACTTC.